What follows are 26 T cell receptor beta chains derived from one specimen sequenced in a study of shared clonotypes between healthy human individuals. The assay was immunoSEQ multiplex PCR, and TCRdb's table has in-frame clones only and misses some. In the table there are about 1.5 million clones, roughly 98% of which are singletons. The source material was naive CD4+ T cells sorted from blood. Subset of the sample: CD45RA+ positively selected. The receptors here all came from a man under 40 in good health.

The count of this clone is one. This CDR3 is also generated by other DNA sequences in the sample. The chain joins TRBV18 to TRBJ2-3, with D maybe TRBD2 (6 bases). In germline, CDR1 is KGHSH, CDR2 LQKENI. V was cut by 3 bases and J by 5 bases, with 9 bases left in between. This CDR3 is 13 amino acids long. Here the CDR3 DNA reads TGTGCCAGCTCACCCGACGGGAGAGATACGCAGTATTTT. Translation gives CASSPDGRDTQYF.

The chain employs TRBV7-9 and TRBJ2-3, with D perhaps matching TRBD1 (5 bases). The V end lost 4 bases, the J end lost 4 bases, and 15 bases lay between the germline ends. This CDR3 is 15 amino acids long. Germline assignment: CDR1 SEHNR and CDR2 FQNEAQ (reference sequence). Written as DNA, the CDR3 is TGTGCCAGCAGCTCCCTAAAAGGGGCGGCAGATACGCAGTATTTT. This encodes CASSSLKGAADTQYF.

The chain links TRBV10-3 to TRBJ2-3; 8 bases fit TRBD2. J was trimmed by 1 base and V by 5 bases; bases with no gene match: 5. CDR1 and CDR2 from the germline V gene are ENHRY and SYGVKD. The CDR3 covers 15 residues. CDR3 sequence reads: CAISSIAGRTDTQYF. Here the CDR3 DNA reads TGTGCCATCAGTTCGATAGCGGGGCGCACAGATACGCAGTATTTT.

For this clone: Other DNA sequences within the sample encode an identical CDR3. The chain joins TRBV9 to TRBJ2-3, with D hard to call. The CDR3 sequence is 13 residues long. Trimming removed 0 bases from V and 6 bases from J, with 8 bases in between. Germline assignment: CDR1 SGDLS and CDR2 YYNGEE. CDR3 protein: CASSVAGTDTQYF. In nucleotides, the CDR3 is TGTGCCAGCAGCGTAGCGGGTACCGATACGCAGTATTTT.

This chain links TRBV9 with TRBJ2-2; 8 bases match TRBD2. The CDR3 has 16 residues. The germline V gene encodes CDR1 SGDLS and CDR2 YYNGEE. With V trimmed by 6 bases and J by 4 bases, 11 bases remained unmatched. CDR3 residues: CASTSAGGGATGELFF. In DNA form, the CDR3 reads TGTGCCAGCACCTCGGCGGGGGGAGGAGCCACCGGGGAGCTGTTTTTT.

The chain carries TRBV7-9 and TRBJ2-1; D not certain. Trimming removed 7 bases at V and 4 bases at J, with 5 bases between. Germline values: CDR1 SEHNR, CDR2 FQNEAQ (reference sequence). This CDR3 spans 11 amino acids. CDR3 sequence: CASNGYNEQFF. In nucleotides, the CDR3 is TGTGCCAGCAATGGTTACAATGAGCAGTTCTTC. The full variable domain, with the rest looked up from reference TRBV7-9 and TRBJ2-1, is DTGVSQNPRHKITKRGQNVTFRCDPISEHNRLYWYRQTLGQGPEFLTYFQNEAQLEKSRLLSDRFSAERPKGSFSTLEIQRTEQGDSAMYLCASNGYNEQFFGPGTRLTVL.

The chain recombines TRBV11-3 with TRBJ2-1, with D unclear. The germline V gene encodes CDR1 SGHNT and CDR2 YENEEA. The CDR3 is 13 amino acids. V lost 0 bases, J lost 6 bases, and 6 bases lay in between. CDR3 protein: CASSLDGVNEQFF. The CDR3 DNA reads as TGTGCCAGCAGCTTAGATGGAGTCAATGAGCAGTTCTTC.

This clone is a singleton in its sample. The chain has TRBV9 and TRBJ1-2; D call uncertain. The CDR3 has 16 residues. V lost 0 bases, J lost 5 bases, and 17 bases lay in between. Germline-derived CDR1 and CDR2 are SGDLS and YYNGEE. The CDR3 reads CASSVGGNGATYGYTF. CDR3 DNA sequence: TGTGCCAGCAGCGTAGGTGGAAACGGCGCCACTTATGGCTACACCTTC.

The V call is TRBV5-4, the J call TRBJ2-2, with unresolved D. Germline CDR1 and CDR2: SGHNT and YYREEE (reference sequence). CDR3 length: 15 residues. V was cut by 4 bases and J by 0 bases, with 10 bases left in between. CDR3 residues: CASSPLDANTGELFF. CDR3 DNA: TGTGCCAGCAGCCCGCTCGATGCGAACACCGGGGAGCTGTTTTTT.

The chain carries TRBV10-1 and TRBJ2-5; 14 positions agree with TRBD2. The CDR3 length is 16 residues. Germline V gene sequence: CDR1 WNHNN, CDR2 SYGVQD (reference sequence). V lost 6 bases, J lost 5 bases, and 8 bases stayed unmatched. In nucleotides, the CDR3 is TGCGCCAGCAGCTACGGGACTAGCGGGAGACGGGAGACCCAGTACTTC. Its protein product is CASSYGTSGRRETQYF.

CDR3 region: CASREANQPQHF. The CDR3 DNA is TGTGCCAGCAGAGAGGCCAATCAGCCCCAGCATTTT. The rearrangement joins TRBV2 to TRBJ1-5; D call uncertain. CDR3 size: 12 residues. V lost 6 bases and J 3 bases, leaving 6 bases between the germline ends. CDR1 and CDR2 from the germline V gene are SNHLY and FYNNEI. Full variable domain (rest looked up from reference TRBV2 and TRBJ1-5): EPEVTQTPSHQVTQMGQEVILRCVPISNHLYFYWYRQILGQKVEFLVSFYNNEISEKSEIFDDQFSVERPDGSNFTLKIRSTKLEDSAMYFCASREANQPQHFGDGTRLSIL.

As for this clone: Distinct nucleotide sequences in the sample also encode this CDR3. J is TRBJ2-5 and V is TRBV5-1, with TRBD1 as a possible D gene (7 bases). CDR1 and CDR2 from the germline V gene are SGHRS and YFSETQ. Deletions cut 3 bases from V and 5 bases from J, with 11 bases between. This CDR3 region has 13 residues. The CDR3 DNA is TGCGCCAGCAGCTCGACAGGGAGGGAGACCCAGTACTTC. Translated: CASSSTGRETQYF. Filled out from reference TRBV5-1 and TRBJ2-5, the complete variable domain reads KAGVTQTPRYLIKTRGQQVTLSCSPISGHRSVSWYQQTPGQGLQFLFEYFSETQRNKGNFPGRFSGRQFSNSRSEMNVSTLELGDSALYLCASSSTGRETQYFGPGTRLLVL.

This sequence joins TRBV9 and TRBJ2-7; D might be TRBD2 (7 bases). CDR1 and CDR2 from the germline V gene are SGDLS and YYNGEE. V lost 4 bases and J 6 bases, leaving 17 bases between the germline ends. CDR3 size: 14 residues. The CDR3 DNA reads TGTGCCAGCAGCCCTGGACTAGTAGGGGGCGAGCAGTACTTC. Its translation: CASSPGLVGGEQYF. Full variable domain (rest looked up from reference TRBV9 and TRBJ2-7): DSGVTQTPKHLITATGQRVTLRCSPRSGDLSVYWYQQSLDQGLQFLIQYYNGEERAKGNILERFSAQQFPDLHSELNLSSLELGDSALYFCASSPGLVGGEQYFGPGTRLTVT.

CDR3 bases: TGTGCCAGCAGCCAATACGAGAACACTGAAGCTTTCTTT. It codes for CASSQYENTEAFF. J is TRBJ1-1 and V is TRBV2; D uncertain. The CDR3 sequence is 13 residues long. Trimming removed 6 bases from V and 1 base from J, with 9 bases in between. Germline V lookup: CDR1 SNHLY, CDR2 FYNNEI.

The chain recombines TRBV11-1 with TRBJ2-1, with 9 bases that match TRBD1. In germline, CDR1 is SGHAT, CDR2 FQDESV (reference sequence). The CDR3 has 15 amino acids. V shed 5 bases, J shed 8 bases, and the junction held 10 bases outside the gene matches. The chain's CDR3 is CASSLPGTGLDEQFF. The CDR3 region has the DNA TGTGCCAGCAGCCTACCCGGGACAGGGCTCGATGAGCAGTTCTTC.

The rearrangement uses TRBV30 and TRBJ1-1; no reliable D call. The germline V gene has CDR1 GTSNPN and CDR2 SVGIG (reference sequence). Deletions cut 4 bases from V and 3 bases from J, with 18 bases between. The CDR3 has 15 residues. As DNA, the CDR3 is TGTGCCTGGAACCCGGGCCAACGAACGGACACTGAAGCTTTCTTT. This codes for CAWNPGQRTDTEAFF. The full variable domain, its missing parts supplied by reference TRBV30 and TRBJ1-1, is SQTIHQWPATLVQPVGSPLSLECTVEGTSNPNLYWYRQAAGRGLQLLFYSVGIGQISSEVPQNLSASRPQDRQFILSSKKLLLSDSGFYLCAWNPGQRTDTEAFFGQGTRLTVV.

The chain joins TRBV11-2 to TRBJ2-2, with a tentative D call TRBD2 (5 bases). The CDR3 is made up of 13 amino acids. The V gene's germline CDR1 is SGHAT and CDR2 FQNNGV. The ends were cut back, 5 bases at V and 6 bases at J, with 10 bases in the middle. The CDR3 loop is CASSLARAGELFF. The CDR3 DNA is TGTGCCAGCAGCCTAGCACGGGCCGGGGAGCTGTTTTTT. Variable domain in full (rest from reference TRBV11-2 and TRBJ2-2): EAGVAQSPRYKIIEKRQSVAFWCNPISGHATLYWYQQILGQGPKLLIQFQNNGVVDDSQLPKDRFSAERLKGVDSTLKIQPAKLEDSAVYLCASSLARAGELFFGEGSRLTVL.

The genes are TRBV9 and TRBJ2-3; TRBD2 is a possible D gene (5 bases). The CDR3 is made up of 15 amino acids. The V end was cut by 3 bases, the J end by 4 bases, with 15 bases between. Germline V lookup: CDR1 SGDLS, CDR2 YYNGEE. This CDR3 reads CASSARQGGPDTQYF. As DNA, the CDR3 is TGTGCCAGCAGCGCCAGACAAGGAGGTCCAGATACGCAGTATTTT.

The CDR3 sequence: CASSRTGGSQPQHF. CDR3 coding DNA: TGTGCCAGCAGCCGGACAGGCGGGAGTCAGCCCCAGCATTTT. The gene calls are TRBV5-8 and TRBJ1-5; 7 bases are a match to TRBD1. CDR3 length equals 14 residues. V gave up 4 bases and J gave up 6 bases; unmatched junction bases: 7. The V gene's germline CDR1 is SGHTS and CDR2 YDEGEE.

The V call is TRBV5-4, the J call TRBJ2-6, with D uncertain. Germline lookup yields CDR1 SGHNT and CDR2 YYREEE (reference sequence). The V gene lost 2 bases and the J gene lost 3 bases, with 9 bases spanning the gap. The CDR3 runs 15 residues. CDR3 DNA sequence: TGTGCCAGCAGCTTAGCAGGATTTGGGGCCAACGTCCTGACTTTC. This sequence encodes CASSLAGFGANVLTF.

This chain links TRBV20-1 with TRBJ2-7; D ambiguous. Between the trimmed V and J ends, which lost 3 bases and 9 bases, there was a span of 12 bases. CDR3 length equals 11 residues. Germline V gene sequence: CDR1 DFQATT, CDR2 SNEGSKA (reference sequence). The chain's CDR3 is CSASGPTGQYF. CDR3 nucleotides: TGCAGTGCTAGCGGCCCTACGGGGCAGTACTTC.

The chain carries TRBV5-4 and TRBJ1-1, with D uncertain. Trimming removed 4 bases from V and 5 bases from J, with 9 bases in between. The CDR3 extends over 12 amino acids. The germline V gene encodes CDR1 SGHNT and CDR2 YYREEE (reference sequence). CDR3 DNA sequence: TGTGCCAGCAGCGCCGACTATACTGAAGCTTTCTTT. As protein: CASSADYTEAFF.

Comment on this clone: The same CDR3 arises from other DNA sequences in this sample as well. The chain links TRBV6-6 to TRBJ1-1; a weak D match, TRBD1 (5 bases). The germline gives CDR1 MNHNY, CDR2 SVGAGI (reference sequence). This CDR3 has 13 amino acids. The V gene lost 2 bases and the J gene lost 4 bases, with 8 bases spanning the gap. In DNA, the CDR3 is TGTGCCAGCAGTTACCGGGGGGGCACTGAAGCTTTCTTT. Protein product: CASSYRGGTEAFF.

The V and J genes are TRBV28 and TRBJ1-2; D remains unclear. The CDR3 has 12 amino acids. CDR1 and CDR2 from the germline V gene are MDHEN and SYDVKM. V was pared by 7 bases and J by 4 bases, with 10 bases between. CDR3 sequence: CASNRNSYGYTF. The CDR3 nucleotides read TGTGCCAGCAATCGGAACAGCTATGGCTACACCTTC.

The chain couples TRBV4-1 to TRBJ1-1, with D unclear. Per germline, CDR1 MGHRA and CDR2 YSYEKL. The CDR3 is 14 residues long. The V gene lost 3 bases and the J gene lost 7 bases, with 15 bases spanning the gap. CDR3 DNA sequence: TGCGCCAGCAGCCACGTCTTACGTCGTAGTGAAGCTTTCTTT. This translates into CASSHVLRRSEAFF.

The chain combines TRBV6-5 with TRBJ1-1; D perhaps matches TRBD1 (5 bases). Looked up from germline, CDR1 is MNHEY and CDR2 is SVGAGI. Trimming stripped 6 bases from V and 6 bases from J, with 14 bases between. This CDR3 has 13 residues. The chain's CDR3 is CASSNQGPAEAFF. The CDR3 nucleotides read TGTGCCAGCAGCAACCAGGGTCCGGCTGAAGCTTTCTTT.